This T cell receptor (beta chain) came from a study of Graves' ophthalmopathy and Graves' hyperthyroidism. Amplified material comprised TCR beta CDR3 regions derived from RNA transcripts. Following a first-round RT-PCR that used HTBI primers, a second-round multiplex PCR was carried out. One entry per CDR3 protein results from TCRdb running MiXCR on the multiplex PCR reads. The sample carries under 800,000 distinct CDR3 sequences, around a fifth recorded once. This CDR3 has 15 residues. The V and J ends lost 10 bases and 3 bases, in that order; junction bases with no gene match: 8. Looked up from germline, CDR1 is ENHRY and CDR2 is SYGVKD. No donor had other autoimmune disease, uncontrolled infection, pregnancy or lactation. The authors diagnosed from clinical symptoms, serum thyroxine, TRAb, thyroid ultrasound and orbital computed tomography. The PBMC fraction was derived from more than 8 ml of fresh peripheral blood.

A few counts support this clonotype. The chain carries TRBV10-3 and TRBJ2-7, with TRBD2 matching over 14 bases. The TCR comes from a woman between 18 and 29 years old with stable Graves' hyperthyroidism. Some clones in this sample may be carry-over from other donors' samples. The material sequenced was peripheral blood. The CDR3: CATTGTSGRSYEQYF. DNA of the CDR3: TGTGCCACTACCGGGACTAGCGGGAGAAGCTACGAGCAGTACTTC.